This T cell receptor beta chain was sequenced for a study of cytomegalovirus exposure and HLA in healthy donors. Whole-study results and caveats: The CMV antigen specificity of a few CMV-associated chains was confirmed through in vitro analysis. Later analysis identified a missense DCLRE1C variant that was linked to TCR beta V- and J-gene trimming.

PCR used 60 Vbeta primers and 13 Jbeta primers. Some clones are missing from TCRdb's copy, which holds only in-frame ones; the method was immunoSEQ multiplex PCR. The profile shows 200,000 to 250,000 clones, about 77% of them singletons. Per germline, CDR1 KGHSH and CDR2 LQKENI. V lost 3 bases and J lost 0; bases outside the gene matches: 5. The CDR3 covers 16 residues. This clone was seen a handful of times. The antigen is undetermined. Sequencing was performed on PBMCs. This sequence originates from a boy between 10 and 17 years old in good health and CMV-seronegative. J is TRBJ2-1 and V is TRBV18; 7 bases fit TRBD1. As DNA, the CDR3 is TGTGCCAGCTCACCTGGAAACAGGGGCTCCTACAATGAGCAGTTCTTC. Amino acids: CASSPGNRGSYNEQFF. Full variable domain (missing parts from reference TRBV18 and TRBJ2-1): NAGVMQNPRHLVRRRGQEARLRCSPMKGHSHVYWYRQLPEEGLKFMVYLQKENIIDESGMPKERFSAEFPKEGPSILRIQQVVRGDSAAYFCASSPGNRGSYNEQFFGPGTRLTVL.